This T cell receptor beta chain was identified in a study of T cells in Graves' hyperthyroidism and ophthalmopathy. This clonotype came up a few times. The target antigen is unknown. Study results and caveats: The model anticipated ophthalmopathy a median approximately 6.5 months pre-onset. Blood shared most expanded thyroid clonotypes above 0.001.

TCR beta CDR3 sequences were amplified from RNA transcripts. TCR CDR3 underwent first-round RT-PCR with the HTBI primer set. In TCRdb, the multiplex PCR reads were re-called with MiXCR into one record per CDR3 protein. Of fewer than 450,000 distinct CDR3 sequences in the sample, roughly 15% were seen once. CDR3 size: 15 residues. V was cut by 5 bases and J by 2 bases, with 16 bases left in between. From germline, CDR1 is LNHNV and CDR2 YYDKDF (reference sequence). The TCR originated in a woman between 55 and 75 years old with Graves' ophthalmopathy. Sequencing was carried out using blood. This sequence joins TRBV15 and TRBJ2-7; perhaps TRBD2 as D (6 bases). The CDR3 bases are TGTGCCACCAGCGCCCCGCCAGCGGGTGCCTACGAGCAGTACTTC. This encodes CATSAPPAGAYEQYF.